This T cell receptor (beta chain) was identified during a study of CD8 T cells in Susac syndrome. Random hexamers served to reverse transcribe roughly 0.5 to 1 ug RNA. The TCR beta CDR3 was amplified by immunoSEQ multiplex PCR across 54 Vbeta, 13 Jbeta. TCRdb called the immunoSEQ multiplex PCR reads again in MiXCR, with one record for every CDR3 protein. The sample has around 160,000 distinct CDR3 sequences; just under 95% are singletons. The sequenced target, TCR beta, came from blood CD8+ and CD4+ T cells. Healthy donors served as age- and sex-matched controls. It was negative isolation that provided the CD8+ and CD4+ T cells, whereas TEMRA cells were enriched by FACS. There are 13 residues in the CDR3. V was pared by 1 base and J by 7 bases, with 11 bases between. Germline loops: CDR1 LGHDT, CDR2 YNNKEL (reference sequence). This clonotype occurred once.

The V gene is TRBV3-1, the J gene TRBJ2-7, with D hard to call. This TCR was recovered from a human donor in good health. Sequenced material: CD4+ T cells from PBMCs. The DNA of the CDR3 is TGTGCCAGCAGCCAAGGAGATCGCTTGGAGCAGTACTTC. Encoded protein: CASSQGDRLEQYF.